Shown below are 21 T cell receptor beta chains from a single sample sequenced in a study of CD8 T cells in Susac syndrome. Reverse transcription of roughly 0.5 to 1 ug RNA was carried out with random hexamers. MiXCR, run by TCRdb on the immunoSEQ multiplex PCR reads, gives a single entry per CDR3 protein. This sample has around 300,000 distinct CDR3 sequences, with around 89% found just once. Material for sequencing was CD8+ T cells from PBMCs. These receptors were collected from a human donor with multiple sclerosis.

The table lists this clonotype with a count of one. In DNA form, the CDR3 reads TGTGCCAGTAGTACGGGCGGCTTGGGACTAGCGGGCTACGAGCAGTACTTC. Its translation: CASSTGGLGLAGYEQYF. The chain employs TRBV19 and TRBJ2-7; 12 nucleotides agree with TRBD2. Germline lookup yields CDR1 LNHDA and CDR2 SQIVND (reference sequence). J gave up 3 bases and V 4 bases, and 10 bases lay outside the gene matches. The CDR3 totals 17 residues. Looking up the rest from reference TRBV19 and TRBJ2-7 gives the full variable domain: DGGITQSPKYLFRKEGQNVTLSCEQNLNHDAMYWYRQDPGQGLRLIYYSQIVNDFQKGDIAEGYSVSREKKESFPLTVTSAQKNPTAFYLCASSTGGLGLAGYEQYFGPGTRLTVT.

The rearrangement uses TRBV27 and TRBJ2-1; 9 bases are a match to TRBD2. This CDR3 is 15 amino acids long. V was pared by 2 bases and J by 8 bases, with 7 bases of the junction left unmatched. Germline assignment: CDR1 MNHEY and CDR2 SMNVEV (reference sequence). This CDR3 reads CASSLGTSRRHEQFF. The CDR3 bases are TGTGCCAGCAGTTTAGGGACTAGCAGGAGGCATGAGCAGTTCTTC.

This sequence joins TRBV19 and TRBJ2-1; D uncertain. Germline V CDR1 and CDR2: LNHDA, SQIVND (reference sequence). V lost 4 bases and J lost 6, with 7 bases in between. This CDR3 has 12 residues. This chain's CDR3 is CASSSLSNEQFF. DNA of the CDR3: TGTGCCAGTAGTAGCCTAAGCAATGAGCAGTTCTTC.

J is TRBJ2-7 and V is TRBV6-2 or TRBV6-3; tentatively, D is TRBD1 (5 bases). Trimming took 4 bases from V and 3 from J, leaving 10 bases between them. Germline CDR1 is MNHEY and CDR2 is SVGEGT. This CDR3 comprises 13 residues. Here the CDR3 reads CASSWSGIYEQYF. Here the CDR3 DNA reads TGTGCCAGCAGTTGGTCAGGGATCTACGAGCAGTACTTC.

V and J are TRBV13 and TRBJ2-7, with 8 bases identical to TRBD1. Germline V gives CDR1 PRHDT, CDR2 FYEKMQ (reference sequence). The CDR3 extends over 15 amino acids. V shed 3 bases, J shed 7 bases, and the junction held 11 bases outside the gene matches. The CDR3 DNA sequence: TGTGCCAGCAGCTTCAACGGACAGGGCAGGAAGGAGCAGTACTTC. Its protein product is CASSFNGQGRKEQYF.

The DNA of the CDR3 is TGTGCCAGCAGCGAACCCGGGAAGGACTACGAGCAGTACTTC. Translated: CASSEPGKDYEQYF. This rearrangement joins TRBV9 to TRBJ2-7, with D possibly TRBD2 on 5 matching bases. V was pared by 3 bases and J by 3 bases, with 13 bases between. The CDR3 length is 14 residues. CDR1 and CDR2 (germline): SGDLS, YYNGEE.

This clonotype was picked up one time. The chain joins TRBV9 to TRBJ2-5, with 8 bases identical to TRBD2. Germline lookup yields CDR1 SGDLS and CDR2 YYNGEE. V shed 4 bases and J 7 bases; nucleotides not matched to a gene: 6. This CDR3 spans 13 amino acids. CDR3 nucleotide sequence: TGTGCCAGCAGCCAGGGACTAGAGGGGACCCAGTACTTC. Protein product: CASSQGLEGTQYF.

The CDR3 loop reads CASSLDGFTDTQYF. The CDR3 bases are TGTGCCAGCAGCTTGGACGGGTTCACAGATACGCAGTATTTT. The J gene is TRBJ2-3, the V gene TRBV5-6; D call uncertain. CDR3 length: 14 residues. V was cut by 0 bases and J by 2 bases, with 7 bases left in between. The germline CDR1 and CDR2 sequences are SGHDT and YYEEEE. The whole variable domain, filled in from reference TRBV5-6 and TRBJ2-3, reads DAGVTQSPTHLIKTRGQQVTLRCSPKSGHDTVSWYQQALGQGPQFIFQYYEEEERQRGNFPDRFSGHQFPNYSSELNVNALLLGDSALYLCASSLDGFTDTQYFGPGTRLTVL.

V gene TRBV27 combines with J gene TRBJ1-2; TRBD1 matches at 8 bases. The CDR3 totals 15 residues. V shed 6 bases, J shed 4 bases, and the junction held 10 bases outside the gene matches. Per the germline V gene, CDR1 is MNHEY and CDR2 is SMNVEV (reference sequence). The CDR3 DNA reads TGTGCCAGCAGCCAATATCAGGGGGCGACCTATGGCTACACCTTC. The encoded protein is CASSQYQGATYGYTF.

The chain is built from TRBV20-1 and TRBJ2-5; D is possibly TRBD1 (5 bases). This CDR3 contains 14 residues. Germline CDR1 reads DFQATT; CDR2 reads SNEGSKA (reference sequence). Trimming cost V 6 bases and J 3 bases, with 17 bases left between them. CDR3 coding DNA: TGCAGTGCAGCGACGGCAGGGAAAAAAGAGACCCAGTACTTC. Translated: CSAATAGKKETQYF.

The chain is built from TRBV20-1 and TRBJ2-7; perhaps TRBD1 as D (6 bases). V lost 5 bases, J lost 1 base, and 12 bases lay in between. Germline V gene data show CDR1 as DFQATT and CDR2 as SNEGSKA (reference sequence). The CDR3 runs to 13 residues. The CDR3, as DNA: TGCAGTGCTTTTGGAACAGGGTCCTACGAGCAGTACTTC. Translation gives CSAFGTGSYEQYF.

CDR3 sequence: CASSLVPAGSGGELFF. CDR3 DNA sequence: TGTGCCAGCAGTCTAGTCCCGGCAGGGAGTGGCGGGGAGCTGTTTTTT. The chain links TRBV28 to TRBJ2-2; D assignment may be TRBD1 or TRBD2 (5 bases each). Germline V lookup: CDR1 MDHEN, CDR2 SYDVKM. The V and J ends lost 5 bases and 7 bases respectively, with 20 bases between them. This CDR3 is 16 amino acids long.

J is TRBJ1-6 and V is TRBV11-2; tentative D call: TRBD1 (5 bases). CDR3 size: 19 residues. CDR1 and CDR2 (germline): SGHAT, FQNNGV. Deletions cut 0 bases from V and 7 bases from J, with 22 bases between. DNA of the CDR3: TGTGCCAGCAGCTTAGACACCTTTAACCAGGGTTTAGGGAATTCACCCCTCCACTTT. Its protein product is CASSLDTFNQGLGNSPLHF.

The gene calls are TRBV9 and TRBJ1-5, with D maybe TRBD1 (6 bases). In germline, CDR1 is SGDLS, CDR2 YYNGEE. The V and J ends lost 3 bases and 9 bases respectively, with 16 bases between them. This CDR3 comprises 14 residues. In DNA, the CDR3 is TGTGCCAGCAGCGGTGAGACAGGTCTCGGGCCCCAGCATTTT. Translation: CASSGETGLGPQHF. Full variable domain (missing parts from reference TRBV9 and TRBJ1-5): DSGVTQTPKHLITATGQRVTLRCSPRSGDLSVYWYQQSLDQGLQFLIQYYNGEERAKGNILERFSAQQFPDLHSELNLSSLELGDSALYFCASSGETGLGPQHFGDGTRLSIL.

The V and J genes are TRBV20-1 and TRBJ2-5; 7 bases fit TRBD1. CDR1 is DFQATT and CDR2 is SNEGSKA in the germline V gene (reference sequence). Losses at the gene ends were 0 bases for V and 5 bases for J; bases not matched to a gene: 18. This CDR3 contains 18 residues. The CDR3 sequence: CSARDQMPWDSHLETQYF. The CDR3 DNA reads TGCAGTGCTAGAGATCAAATGCCCTGGGACAGTCATTTGGAGACCCAGTACTTC.

The rearrangement links TRBV9 to TRBJ2-3, with D hard to call. Per the germline V gene, CDR1 is SGDLS and CDR2 is YYNGEE. The CDR3 covers 14 residues. Trimming removed 0 bases at V and 0 bases at J, with 5 bases between. CDR3 DNA sequence: TGTGCCAGCAGCGTAGAGGGTAGCACAGATACGCAGTATTTT. It encodes CASSVEGSTDTQYF.

J is TRBJ2-7 and V is TRBV29-1; TRBD1 matches at 7 bases. The germline V gene has CDR1 SQVTM and CDR2 ANQGSEA. The CDR3 consists of 12 residues. After removal of 3 bases from V and 6 bases from J, the junction contained 5 bases not matched to a gene. The DNA for the CDR3 is TGCAGCGTTGAGGGACAGTCCCTCGAGCAGTACTTC. Amino acid sequence: CSVEGQSLEQYF.

This clonotype appeared a single time. The V gene is TRBV9, the J gene TRBJ2-1, with D hard to call. The CDR3 extends over 14 amino acids. Trimming cost V 0 bases and J 3 bases, with 7 bases left between them. CDR1 SGDLS and CDR2 YYNGEE come from the germline V gene. For the CDR3, the DNA is TGTGCCAGCAGCGTAGGTCTCATCTACAATGAGCAGTTCTTC. Residues: CASSVGLIYNEQFF.

V and J are TRBV20-1 and TRBJ2-5, with D tentatively TRBD1 or TRBD2 (5 bases each). Trimming took 1 base from V and 4 from J, leaving 16 bases between them. This CDR3 has 15 residues. Germline CDR1 reads DFQATT; CDR2 reads SNEGSKA (reference sequence). The CDR3, as DNA: TGCAGTGCTAGAGTTGGGGACCCAGCAGGAGAGACCCAGTACTTC. Its protein product is CSARVGDPAGETQYF.

The CDR3 loop reads CASSQVEQGASSTGELFF. The CDR3 region has the DNA TGCGCCAGCAGCCAAGTCGAGCAGGGGGCATCGAGCACCGGGGAGCTGTTTTTT. The chain employs TRBV4-3 and TRBJ2-2; 8 bases are a match to TRBD1. V lost 1 base to trimming and J lost 4 bases; unmatched junction nucleotides: 11. This CDR3 has 18 residues. CDR1 and CDR2 (germline): LGHNA, YSLEER.

This clonotype was recorded once. This rearrangement joins TRBV29-1 to TRBJ1-2, with D perhaps TRBD1 (5 bases). Deletions cut 0 bases from V and 4 bases from J, with 15 bases between. Germline CDR1 and CDR2: SQVTM and ANQGSEA. The CDR3 length is 15 residues. The chain's CDR3 is CSVEDPRGPFYGYTF. As DNA, the CDR3 is TGCAGCGTTGAAGATCCGCGGGGACCATTCTATGGCTACACCTTC.